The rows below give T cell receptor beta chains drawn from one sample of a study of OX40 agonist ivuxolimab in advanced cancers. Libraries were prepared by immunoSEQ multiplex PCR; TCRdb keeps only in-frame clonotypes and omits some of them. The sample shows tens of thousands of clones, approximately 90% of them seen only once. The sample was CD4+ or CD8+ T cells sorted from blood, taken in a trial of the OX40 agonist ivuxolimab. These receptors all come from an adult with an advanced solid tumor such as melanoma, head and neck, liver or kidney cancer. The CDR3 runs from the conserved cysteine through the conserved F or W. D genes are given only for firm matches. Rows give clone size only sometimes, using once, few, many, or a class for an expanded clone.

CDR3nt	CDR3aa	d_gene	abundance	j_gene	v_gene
TGTGCCAGCCTCGGGATGACTAACTATGGCTACACCTTC	CASLGMTNYGYTF	NA	NA	TRBJ1-2	TRBV6-6
TGCGCCAGCAGCCAAGTATCGGGACAGGGTACCTACGAGCAGTACTTC	CASSQVSGQGTYEQYF	TRBD1	NA	TRBJ2-7	TRBV4-1
TGCGCCAGCAGTGACGGACAGGGCTCCGGCGAAGAGACCCAGTACTTC	CASSDGQGSGEETQYF	TRBD1	NA	TRBJ2-5	TRBV10-1
TGTGCCAGCTCAGAATTTCAGGGGGCTGGGGAAACTGAAGCTTTCTTT	CASSEFQGAGETEAFF	TRBD1	NA	TRBJ1-1	TRBV18
TGTGCCAGCAGATACCGCATCGGAGGGAACACTGAAGCTTTCTTT	CASRYRIGGNTEAFF	NA	NA	TRBJ1-1	TRBV6-6
TGCGCCAGCAGCCATTTTAATCGGTATGGACAGGGGATGGGGGACACTGAAGCTTTCTTT	CASSHFNRYGQGMGDTEAFF	TRBD1	NA	TRBJ1-1	TRBV4-1
TGTGCCAGCAACTGGTGGGGCTACGAGCAGTACTTC	CASNWWGYEQYF	NA	NA	TRBJ2-7	TRBV28
TGTGCCAGCAGTGAGGTTGGGGGGGCGGGTGAGACCCAGTACTTC	CASSEVGGAGETQYF	NA	NA	TRBJ2-5	TRBV6-1
TGTGCCAGCAGCAGTCGGACAGGGTCTAATGAAAAACTGTTTTTT	CASSSRTGSNEKLFF	TRBD1	NA	TRBJ1-4	TRBV7-9
TGCGCCAGCAGCCAAGATCCCAGCGGGGGGCTCTCTGGGGCCAACGTCCTGACTTTC	CASSQDPSGGLSGANVLTF	TRBD2	once	TRBJ2-6	TRBV4-3
TGTGCCAGTACTCAGGGACGGGGCACTGAAGCTTTCTTT	CASTQGRGTEAFF	NA	NA	TRBJ1-1	TRBV19
TGTGCCAGCAGCTTAGCCCACAGGGACTATGGCTACACCTTC	CASSLAHRDYGYTF	NA	NA	TRBJ1-2	TRBV11-2
TGTGCTAGTGGTTTGGCCGCTAGATATCACCTCACTACTAGCACAGATACGCAGTATTTT	CASGLAARYHLTTSTDTQYF	NA	NA	TRBJ2-3	TRBV12-5
TGTGCCAGCAGCTTAGGGGACCTACGCTCCTACGAGCAGTACTTC	CASSLGDLRSYEQYF	NA	few	TRBJ2-7	TRBV7-2
TGTGCCAGCAGTGAAGCCCTTGGGAGGGTATACAATGAGCAGTTCTTC	CASSEALGRVYNEQFF	TRBD2	NA	TRBJ2-1	TRBV6-1
TGTGCCAGTAGTCCCCAACGAGATTCACCCCTCCACTTT	CASSPQRDSPLHF	NA	few	TRBJ1-6	TRBV19
TGTGCCAGCAGCTTAGTAACTAGTTTTGGCGAGCAGTACTTC	CASSLVTSFGEQYF	NA	few	TRBJ2-7	TRBV7-9
TGTGCCAGCAACCCGATAGGACAGGGGGCAGGCTATGGCTACACCTTC	CASNPIGQGAGYGYTF	TRBD1	NA	TRBJ1-2	TRBV5-8
TGTGCCAGTAGTATCCCGGGACTCATGAGAGATACGCAGTATTTT	CASSIPGLMRDTQYF	NA	NA	TRBJ2-3	TRBV19
TGTGCCAGCAGGGGACAGGGCACTGGCTACACCTTC	CASRGQGTGYTF	TRBD1	NA	TRBJ1-2	TRBV6-6
TGTGCCAGCAGCTCCCTCCTCAGGGGGCGGGATGGCTACACCTTC	CASSSLLRGRDGYTF	TRBD1	NA	TRBJ1-2	TRBV7-2
TGTGCCATCAGTGGAACTAGCGGGGGGGCCCAAGAGACCCAGTACTTC	CAISGTSGGAQETQYF	TRBD2	NA	TRBJ2-5	TRBV10-3
TGTGCCAGCAGCCCTGGTGTGGCAGGGGGGGAGCAGTACTTC	CASSPGVAGGEQYF	NA	NA	TRBJ2-7	TRBV7-9
TGCGCCAGCAGCGCCGAGCGGGGGAGCTCCTACAATGAGCAGTTCTTC	CASSAERGSSYNEQFF	TRBD2	NA	TRBJ2-1	TRBV5-1
TGTGCCAGCAGTCAGGGGGTCGTGGGTGGCCGCGGGGAGCTGTTTTTT	CASSQGVVGGRGELFF	TRBD1	once	TRBJ2-2	TRBV11-2
TGTGCCTGGAAACGGACCGCAATAGACACCATATATTTT	CAWKRTAIDTIYF	NA	NA	TRBJ1-3	TRBV30
TGTGCCAGCAGTAAGGGGGGCTTGGGTGAAAAACTGTTTTTT	CASSKGGLGEKLFF	NA	few	TRBJ1-4	TRBV2
TGTGCCAGCAGCCGCGACAGTTTCTCTGGAAACACCATATATTTT	CASSRDSFSGNTIYF	NA	once	TRBJ1-3	TRBV7-9
TGTGCCAGCAGCGTTGGAGGGTCCAACCCTAGAGCTTTCTTT	CASSVGGSNPRAFF	NA	NA	TRBJ1-1	TRBV7-2
TGTGCCAGCAGCTTCCGGACAGGGGGATACTACGAGCAGTACTTC	CASSFRTGGYYEQYF	TRBD1	NA	TRBJ2-7	TRBV5-6
TGCAGCGTCGAGGACAGAGAAAAACTGTTTTTT	CSVEDREKLFF	NA	NA	TRBJ1-4	TRBV29-1
TGTGCCAGCAGTAAAGTAGGAGCCGGGGCCAACGTCCTGACTTTC	CASSKVGAGANVLTF	NA	once	TRBJ2-6	TRBV27
TGTGCCACCAGCAGACCCACAAGAGGGTGGGACGGGAGGAACACTGAAGCTTTCTTT	CATSRPTRGWDGRNTEAFF	NA	NA	TRBJ1-1	TRBV15
TGCGCCAGCAGTGCCGGACAGGGGGTCTCTGAAGCTTTCTTT	CASSAGQGVSEAFF	TRBD1	NA	TRBJ1-1	TRBV10-1
TGTGCCAGCTCACCCGGGCGCGACACTGAAGCTTTCTTT	CASSPGRDTEAFF	NA	once	TRBJ1-1	TRBV18
TGTGCCAGCAGTGGGGACAGAAATGAAAAACTGTTTTTT	CASSGDRNEKLFF	TRBD1	NA	TRBJ1-4	TRBV2
TGTGCCAGCAGTGAAGAGGCTCTGGGACCCCTGAACACTGAAGCTTTCTTT	CASSEEALGPLNTEAFF	NA	NA	TRBJ1-1	TRBV6-1
TGTGCCAGCACCCAGGCCCTCCATTACAATGAGCAGTTCTTC	CASTQALHYNEQFF	NA	NA	TRBJ2-1	TRBV2
TGTGCCAGCAGTCCTACCCAAATTTGGGGGGTGCAGTACTTC	CASSPTQIWGVQYF	NA	NA	TRBJ2-7	TRBV28
TGTGCCAGCAGTTTAAACGTCCGAGGGGGAAGGACTGAAGCTTTCTTT	CASSLNVRGGRTEAFF	NA	NA	TRBJ1-1	TRBV27
TGTGCCAGTAGTGCCTCCACGAGGGGGAATTCACCCCTCCACTTT	CASSASTRGNSPLHF	NA	few	TRBJ1-6	TRBV19
TGTGCCAGTAGTACCAGCGGGGGGTTGGAGCAGTACTTC	CASSTSGGLEQYF	TRBD2	few	TRBJ2-7	TRBV19
TGTGCCAGCAGCTTATGGGGGCTAGCGGGGAGCCTCTACAATGAGCAGTTCTTC	CASSLWGLAGSLYNEQFF	TRBD2	NA	TRBJ2-1	TRBV13
TGTGCCAGCAGCACCCCCGGGACAGGGAATGAAAAACTGTTTTTT	CASSTPGTGNEKLFF	TRBD1	once	TRBJ1-4	TRBV9
TGTGCCAGCAGCTTAAGGGCAGGGGGAGCCTCCCTCTATGGCTACACCTTC	CASSLRAGGASLYGYTF	TRBD1	once	TRBJ1-2	TRBV7-8
TGTGCCAGCAGTGAAGCGCGGGACAATGAGCAGTTCTTC	CASSEARDNEQFF	NA	NA	TRBJ2-1	TRBV6-1
TGTGCCAGCAGCTTGGGGACAGGGGATAACCGGGGTGAGCAGTTCTTC	CASSLGTGDNRGEQFF	TRBD1	NA	TRBJ2-1	TRBV7-2
TGCGCCAGCAGCACCACAGGGGACCCCTCTGGAAACACCATATATTTT	CASSTTGDPSGNTIYF	TRBD1	NA	TRBJ1-3	TRBV5-1
TGTGCCAGCAGCTTGTTCAGCGGGGGGGCCGGGAATGAGCAGTTCTTC	CASSLFSGGAGNEQFF	TRBD2	NA	TRBJ2-1	TRBV5-4
TGTGCCAGCAGTTCGCGCCTAAACACCATATATTTT	CASSSRLNTIYF	NA	NA	TRBJ1-3	TRBV6-5
TGCGCCAGCAGCTTGGTAGGGACAGGGGCTTTCAATGAGCAGTTCTTC	CASSLVGTGAFNEQFF	TRBD1	NA	TRBJ2-1	TRBV5-1
TGCGCCAGCGGTCCGGGGGTCTCCTACGAGCAGTACTTC	CASGPGVSYEQYF	NA	NA	TRBJ2-7	TRBV5-1